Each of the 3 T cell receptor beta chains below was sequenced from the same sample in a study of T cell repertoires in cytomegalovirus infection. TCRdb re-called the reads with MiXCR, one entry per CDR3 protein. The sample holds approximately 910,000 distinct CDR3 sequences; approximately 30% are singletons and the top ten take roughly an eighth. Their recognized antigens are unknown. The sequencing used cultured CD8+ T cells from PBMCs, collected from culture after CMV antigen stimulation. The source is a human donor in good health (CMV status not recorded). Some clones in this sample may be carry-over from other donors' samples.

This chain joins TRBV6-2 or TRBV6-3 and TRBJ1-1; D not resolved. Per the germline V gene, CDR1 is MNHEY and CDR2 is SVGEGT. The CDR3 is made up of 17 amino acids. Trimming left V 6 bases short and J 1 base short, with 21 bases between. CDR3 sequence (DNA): TGTGCCAGCAGCCCCCCCGGGATGTGGGCTACGAACACTGAAGCTTTCTTT. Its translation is CASSPPGMWATNTEAFF.

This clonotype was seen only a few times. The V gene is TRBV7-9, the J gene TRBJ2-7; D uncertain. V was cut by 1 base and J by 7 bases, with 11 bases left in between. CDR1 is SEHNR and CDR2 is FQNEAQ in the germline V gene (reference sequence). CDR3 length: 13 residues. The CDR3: CASSLDASREQYF. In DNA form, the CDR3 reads TGTGCCAGCAGCTTAGATGCCTCCAGGGAGCAGTACTTC.

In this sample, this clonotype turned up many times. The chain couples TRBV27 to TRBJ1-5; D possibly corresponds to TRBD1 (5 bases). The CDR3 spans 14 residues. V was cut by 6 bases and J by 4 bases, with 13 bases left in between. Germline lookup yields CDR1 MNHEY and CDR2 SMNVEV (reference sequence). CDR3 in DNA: TGTGCCAGCAGCCCATTGGGGACTAATCAGCCCCAGCATTTT. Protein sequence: CASSPLGTNQPQHF.